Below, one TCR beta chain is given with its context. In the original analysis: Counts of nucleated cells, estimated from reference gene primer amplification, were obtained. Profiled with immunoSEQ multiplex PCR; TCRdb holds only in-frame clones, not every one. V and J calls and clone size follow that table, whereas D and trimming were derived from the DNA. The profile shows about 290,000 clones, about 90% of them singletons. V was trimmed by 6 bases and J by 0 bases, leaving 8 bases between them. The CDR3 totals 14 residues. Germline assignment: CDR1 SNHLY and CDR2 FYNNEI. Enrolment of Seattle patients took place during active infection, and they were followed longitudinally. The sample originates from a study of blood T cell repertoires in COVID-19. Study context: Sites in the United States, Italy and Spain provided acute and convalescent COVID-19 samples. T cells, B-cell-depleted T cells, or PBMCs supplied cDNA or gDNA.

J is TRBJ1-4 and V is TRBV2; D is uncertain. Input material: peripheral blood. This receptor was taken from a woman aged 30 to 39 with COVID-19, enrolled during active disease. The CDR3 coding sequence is TGTGCCAGCAGCTACAGTGCAACTAATGAAAAACTGTTTTTT. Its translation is CASSYSATNEKLFF.